Given below is one TCR beta chain in context. Its target antigen remains unknown. No per-base quality is available; no much larger clone lies one base away. Library method: the immunoSEQ multiplex PCR assay. This is the immuneACCESS table as TCRdb keeps it, with only in-frame sequences that have V and J called. A part of the clones is gone; compared with another copy, unresolved V genes explain less than half, and the rest is unexplained. The sample table shows about 73,000 clones, and 85% to 95% are seen once. Roughly 2.8% of the sample is held by the ten biggest clonotypes. The data belong to a study of T cell changes during pregnancy in multiple sclerosis (dated by TCRdb to about 2019). Describing the broader study: Changes in the T cell repertoire over the course of pregnancy were examined in this study in women with multiple sclerosis.

Looking up the germline V gene (reference sequence) yields CDR1 LNHDA and CDR2 SQIVND. Relative to germline, V is missing 3 bases and J is missing 0 bases, with 4 bases of the junction outside any gene match. The CDR3 holds 16 amino acids from the cysteine to the phenylalanine. Kept here is only the CDR3 DNA, which spans 48 bases and is read in frame from base 1. This TCR derives from a female donor in good health, enrolled as a control in a pregnancy study. The sample was peripheral blood, taken in the third trimester of pregnancy. The rearranged segments are TRBV19 and TRBJ1-5, with 8 bases aligning to TRBD1. The CDR3 amino acid sequence is: CASSIGQGYSNQPQHF. Here is the DNA: TGTGCCAGTAGTATCGGACAGGGCTATAGCAATCAGCCCCAGCATTTT.